These T cell receptor gamma chains were read from a single sample in a study of Vδ1+ human thymocytes. TCRdb redid the clone calls on the multiplex PCR reads with CATT. This sample yields tens of thousands of gamma-chain clones, of which roughly a fifth are seen a single time; 1.5% to 2% belongs to the top ten. Sequencing input: Vdelta1+ gamma-delta thymocytes from the thymus. The receptors derive from a boy under two years old who had congenital heart surgery. The CDR3 runs from the conserved cysteine through the conserved F or W. Clone size is shown for a subset of rows, as once, few, many or a class of expanded clone.

abundance,v_gene,j_gene,CDR3nt,CDR3aa
-,TRGV2,TRGJ1/TRGJ2,TGTGCCACCTGGGACGGGGAGGCCCTATATTATAAGAAACTCTTT,CATWDGEALYYKKLF
few,TRGV2,TRGJ1/TRGJ2,TGTGCCACCTGGGACGACTCGTATTATAAGAAACTCTTT,CATWDDSYYKKLF
-,TRGV9,TRGJP,TGTGCCTTGTGGGAGGGGTTGGGCAAAAAAATCAAGGTATTT,CALWEGLGKKIKVF
few,TRGV9,TRGJ1/TRGJ2,TGTGCCTTGTGGGAAAATAAGAAACTCTTT,CALWENKKLF
few,TRGV9,TRGJ1/TRGJ2,TGTGCCTTGTGGGAGTCGTGTTATTATAAGAAACTCTTT,CALWESCYYKKLF
-,TRGV4,TRGJ1/TRGJ2,TGTGCCACCTGGGATGCTCCCCTTTATTATAAGAAACTCTTT,CATWDAPLYYKKLF
-,TRGV3,TRGJ1/TRGJ2,TGTGCCACCTGGGACCCATTTTTTTATTATAAGAAACTCTTT,CATWDPFFYYKKLF
few,TRGV4,TRGJ1/TRGJ2,TGTGCCACCTGGGATGGGCCACCGAAACTCTTT,CATWDGPPKLF
-,TRGV9,TRGJ1/TRGJ2,TGTGCCTTGTGGGAGCATAGTAAGAAACTCTTT,CALWEHSKKLF
few,TRGV2,TRGJP2,TGTACCACCTGCATTTATAGTAGTGATTGGATCAAGACGTTT,CTTCIYSSDWIKTF
few,TRGV5,TRGJ1/TRGJ2,TGTGCCACCTGGGCATATAAGAAACTCTTT,CATWAYKKLF
medium-sized,TRGV9,TRGJP,TGTGCCTTGTGGGAGGTGGGGGAGTTGGGCAAAAAAATCAAGGTATTT,CALWEVGELGKKIKVF
-,TRGV4,TRGJ1/TRGJ2,TGTGCCACCTGGGATATTTGGTATAAGAAACTCTTT,CATWDIWYKKLF
-,TRGV2,TRGJ1/TRGJ2,TGTGCCACCTGGGACGGCGTTATTTATTATAAGAAACTCTTT,CATWDGVIYYKKLF
few,TRGV2,TRGJP2,TGTGCCACCTGGGACGGGCAGGGTTGGATCAAGACGTTT,CATWDGQGWIKTF
few,TRGV9,TRGJ1/TRGJ2,TGTGCCTTGTGGGAGGTTCCTAATTATTATAAGAAACTCTTT,CALWEVPNYYKKLF
-,TRGV9,TRGJ1/TRGJ2,TGTGCCTTGTGGGAGGTGCGTGGAAAGAAACTCTTT,CALWEVRGKKLF
-,TRGV4,TRGJP2,TGTGCCACCTGGGAGGTGGACAGTAGTGATTGGATCAAGACGTTT,CATWEVDSSDWIKTF
few,TRGV4,TRGJ1/TRGJ2,TGTGCCACCTGGGATGGGCTCCGTTCCGAGAAACTCTTT,CATWDGLRSEKLF
few,TRGV4,TRGJ1/TRGJ2,TGTGCCACCTGGGCCCGGAGAGGGAAACTCTTT,CATWARRGKLF
once,TRGV2,TRGJ1/TRGJ2,TGTGCCACCTGGGACGGGCAGGGACCCTATTATAAGAAACTCTTT,CATWDGQGPYYKKLF
few,TRGV4,TRGJP2,TGTGCCACCTGGGAAAACCCACAATATAGTAGTGATTGGATCAAGACGTTT,CATWENPQYSSDWIKTF
few,TRGV9,TRGJP,TGTGCCTTGTGGGAGGCCCAGGAGTTGGGCAAAAAAATCAAGGTATTT,CALWEAQELGKKIKVF
-,TRGV9,TRGJP,TGTGCCCGAGGATTGGGCAAAAAAATCAAGGTATTT,CARGLGKKIKVF
-,TRGV9,TRGJ1/TRGJ2,TGTGCCTTGTGGACAAGGTGCGGGAAACTCTTT,CALWTRCGKLF
-,TRGV5,TRGJ1/TRGJ2,TGTGCCACCTGGGACACAACGCCCAATTATTATAAGAAACTCTTT,CATWDTTPNYYKKLF
few,TRGV3,TRGJP2,TGTGCCACCTGGGACGGGCCGTGGATCAAGACGTTT,CATWDGPWIKTF
-,TRGV9,TRGJ1/TRGJ2,TGTGCCTTGTGGGGTGCTTATTATAAGAAACTCTTT,CALWGAYYKKLF
-,TRGV3,TRGJP2,TGTGCCACCTGGGACACTCCGAGAGGTAGTGATTGGATCAAGACGTTT,CATWDTPRGSDWIKTF
-,TRGV4,TRGJP2,TGTGCCACCTGGGATGGGCGGGGTAGTAGTGATTGGATCAAGACGTTT,CATWDGRGSSDWIKTF
few,TRGV3,TRGJ1/TRGJ2,TGTGCCACCTGGGACAGGCCGTCTCGGAAACTCTTT,CATWDRPSRKLF
-,TRGV2,TRGJ1/TRGJ2,TGTGCCACCTGGGATGGGCCCTTCCCACATTATAAGAAACTCTTT,CATWDGPFPHYKKLF
-,TRGV9,TRGJ1/TRGJ2,TGTGCCTTGTGGGAGGACCAGGATTATAAGAAACTCTTT,CALWEDQDYKKLF
-,TRGV4,TRGJ1/TRGJ2,TGTGCCACCTGGGATGGAAACGTCGAGAAACTCTTT,CATWDGNVEKLF
-,TRGV3,TRGJP1,TGTGCCACCTGGGACACCCGCACTGGTTGGTTCAAGATATTT,CATWDTRTGWFKIF
few,TRGV4,TRGJP1,TGTGCCACCTGGGATGGGCCCAATACCACTGGTTGGTTCAAGATATTT,CATWDGPNTTGWFKIF
-,TRGV2,TRGJP2,TGTGCCACCTGGGAATGGGGTAGTAGTGATTGGATCAAGACGTTT,CATWEWGSSDWIKTF
few,TRGV8,TRGJ1/TRGJ2,TGTGCCACCTGGGATCGTGAATATAAGAAACTCTTT,CATWDREYKKLF
few,TRGV5,TRGJP2,TGTGCCACCTGGGACTACTGGAGGAGTGATTGGATCAAGACGTTT,CATWDYWRSDWIKTF
few,TRGV4,TRGJ1/TRGJ2,TGTGCCACCTGGGATTTTTATTATTATAAGAAACTCTTT,CATWDFYYYKKLF
few,TRGV4,TRGJ1/TRGJ2,TGTGCCACCTGGGGGAATTCGAATTATTATAAGAACCTCTTT,CATWGNSNYYKNLF
few,TRGV8,TRGJ1/TRGJ2,TGTGCCACCTGGGATAGAAGGAGGAAACTCTTT,CATWDRRRKLF
few,TRGV3,TRGJ1/TRGJ2,TGTGCCACCTGGGACAGCCTATCTAAGAAACTCTTT,CATWDSLSKKLF
few,TRGV9,TRGJ1/TRGJ2,TGTGCCTTGTGGGAGGTGGAGGGGTTTTATAAGAAACTCTTT,CALWEVEGFYKKLF
-,TRGV8,TRGJP2,TGTGCCACCTGGGATTGTTGTGATTGGATCAAGACGTTT,CATWDCCDWIKTF
few,TRGV4,TRGJP1,TGTGCCACCTGGGATGGCGGTGGTTGGTTCAAGATATTT,CATWDGGGWFKIF
-,TRGV8,TRGJ1/TRGJ2,TGTGCCACCTGGTCATCTTGGGGGTATAAGAAACTCTTT,CATWSSWGYKKLF
few,TRGV4,TRGJ1/TRGJ2,TGTGCCACCTGGGCACCGTTTTATTATAAGAAACTCTTT,CATWAPFYYKKLF
-,TRGV8,TRGJP,TGTGCCACCTGGGATTTCGTGTTGGGCAAAAAAATCAAGGTATTT,CATWDFVLGKKIKVF
-,TRGV2,TRGJ1/TRGJ2,TGTGCCACCAGGGACGGGATTACAAAGAAACTCTTT,CATRDGITKKLF
-,TRGV2,TRGJP2,TGTGCCACCTGGGACGGGTGTGGTAGTGATTGGATCAAGACGTTT,CATWDGCGSDWIKTF
-,TRGV4,TRGJ1/TRGJ2,TGTGCCACCTGGGGTTGCCGTTATTATAAGAAACTCTTT,CATWGCRYYKKLF
-,TRGV4,TRGJ1/TRGJ2,TGTGCCACCTGGGATGGCCAATTTCCAAAAATAACTAAGAAACTCTTT,CATWDGQFPKITKKLF
few,TRGV5,TRGJP1,TGTGCCACCTGGGACAGGCGAGGTTGGTTCAAGATATTT,CATWDRRGWFKIF
-,TRGV9,TRGJ1/TRGJ2,TGTGCCTTGTGGGAGTCCTCGTCGTACAAGAAACTCTTT,CALWESSSYKKLF
-,TRGV8,TRGJ1/TRGJ2,TGTGCCACCTGGGATATAGAGGGATATAAGAAACTCTTT,CATWDIEGYKKLF
few,TRGV5,TRGJ1/TRGJ2,TGTGCCACCTGGGACAGAGATTATAAGAAACTCTTT,CATWDRDYKKLF
few,TRGV2,TRGJ1/TRGJ2,TGTGCCACCTGGGACGGGCACCCTTTTAAGAAACTCTTT,CATWDGHPFKKLF
few,TRGV9,TRGJ1/TRGJ2,TGTGCCTTGTGGGAGGTGCAATGGAAGAAACTCTTT,CALWEVQWKKLF
few,TRGV9,TRGJ1/TRGJ2,TGTGCCTTGTGGGAGGTCACGGACGTAAATTATAAGAAACTCTTT,CALWEVTDVNYKKLF